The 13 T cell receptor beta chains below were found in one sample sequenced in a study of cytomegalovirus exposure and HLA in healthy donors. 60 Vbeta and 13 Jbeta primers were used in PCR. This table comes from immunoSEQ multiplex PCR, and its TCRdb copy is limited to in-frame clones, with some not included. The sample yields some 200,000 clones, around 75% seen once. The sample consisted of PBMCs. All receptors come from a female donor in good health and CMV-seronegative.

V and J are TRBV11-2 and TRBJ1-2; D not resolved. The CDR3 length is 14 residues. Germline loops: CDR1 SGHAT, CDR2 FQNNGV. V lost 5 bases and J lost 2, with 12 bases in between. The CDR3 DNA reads TGTGCCAGCAGCCTGACGGGAGAAAACTATGGCTACACCTTC. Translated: CASSLTGENYGYTF.

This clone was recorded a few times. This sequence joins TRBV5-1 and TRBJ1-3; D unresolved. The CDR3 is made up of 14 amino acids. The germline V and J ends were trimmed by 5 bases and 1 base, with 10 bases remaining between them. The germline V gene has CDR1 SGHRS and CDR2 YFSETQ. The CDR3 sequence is CASSSTESGNTIYF. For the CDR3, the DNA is TGCGCCAGCAGTTCTACAGAGTCTGGAAACACCATATATTTT.

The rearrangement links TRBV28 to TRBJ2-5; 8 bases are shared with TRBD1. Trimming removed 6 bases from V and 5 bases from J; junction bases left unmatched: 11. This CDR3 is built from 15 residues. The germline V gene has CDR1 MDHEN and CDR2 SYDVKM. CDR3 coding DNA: TGTGCCAGCAGACCCCCGGGCAGGGGGCGGGAGACCCAGTACTTC. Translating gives CASRPPGRGRETQYF.

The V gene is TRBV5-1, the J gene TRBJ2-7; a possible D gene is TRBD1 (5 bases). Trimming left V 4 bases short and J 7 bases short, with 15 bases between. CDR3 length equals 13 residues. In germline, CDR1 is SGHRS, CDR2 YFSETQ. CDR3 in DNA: TGCGCCAGCAGCCCCCTCGACAGACAGGAGCAGTACTTC. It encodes CASSPLDRQEQYF.

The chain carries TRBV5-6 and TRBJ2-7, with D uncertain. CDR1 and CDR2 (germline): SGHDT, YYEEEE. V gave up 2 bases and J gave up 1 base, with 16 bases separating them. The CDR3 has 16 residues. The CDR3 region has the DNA TGTGCCAGCAGCTTCCTTATCCAGGCACAATCCTACGAGCAGTACTTC. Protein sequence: CASSFLIQAQSYEQYF.

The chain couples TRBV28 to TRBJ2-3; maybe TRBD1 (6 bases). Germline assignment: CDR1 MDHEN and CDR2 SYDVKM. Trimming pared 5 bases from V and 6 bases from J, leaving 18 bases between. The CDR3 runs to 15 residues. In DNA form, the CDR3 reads TGTGCCAGCAGTACAGGGCCCCCATTGATGGATACGCAGTATTTT. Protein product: CASSTGPPLMDTQYF.

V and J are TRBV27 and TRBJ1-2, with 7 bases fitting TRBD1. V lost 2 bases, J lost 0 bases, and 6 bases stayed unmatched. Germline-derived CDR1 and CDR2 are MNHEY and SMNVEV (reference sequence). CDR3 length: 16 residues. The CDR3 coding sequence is TGTGCCAGCAGTTTAGATTCGGGGACAGCTAACTATGGCTACACCTTC. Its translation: CASSLDSGTANYGYTF.

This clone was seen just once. The CDR3 DNA sequence: TGTGCCAGCAGTTTATTACAGGGGGATAATTCACCCCTCCACTTT. This gives the protein CASSLLQGDNSPLHF. This rearrangement joins TRBV27 to TRBJ1-6; 8 positions agree with TRBD1. The CDR3 covers 15 residues. CDR1 is MNHEY, CDR2 SMNVEV, per germline (reference sequence). V trimming: 1 base; J trimming: 5 bases; junction bases outside the gene matches: 1.

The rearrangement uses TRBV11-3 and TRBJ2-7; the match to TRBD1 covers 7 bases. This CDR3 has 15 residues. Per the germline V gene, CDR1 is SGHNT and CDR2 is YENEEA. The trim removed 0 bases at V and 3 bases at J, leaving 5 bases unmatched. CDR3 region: CASSLDTGASYEQYF. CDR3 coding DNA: TGTGCCAGCAGCTTAGATACAGGGGCTAGCTACGAGCAGTACTTC.

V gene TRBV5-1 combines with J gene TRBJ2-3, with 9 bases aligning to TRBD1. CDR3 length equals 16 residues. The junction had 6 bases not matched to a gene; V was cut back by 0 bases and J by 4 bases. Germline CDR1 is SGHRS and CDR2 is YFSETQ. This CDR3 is CASSLVRQGVADTQYF. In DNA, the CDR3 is TGCGCCAGCAGCTTGGTTCGACAGGGGGTCGCAGATACGCAGTATTTT.

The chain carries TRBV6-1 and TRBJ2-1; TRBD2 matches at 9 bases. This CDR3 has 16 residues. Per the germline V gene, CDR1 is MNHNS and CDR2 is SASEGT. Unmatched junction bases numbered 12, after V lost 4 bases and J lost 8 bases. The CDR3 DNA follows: TGTGCCAGCAGTGTGGGGAGGCTAGCGGGGAGTGATGAGCAGTTCTTC. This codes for CASSVGRLAGSDEQFF.

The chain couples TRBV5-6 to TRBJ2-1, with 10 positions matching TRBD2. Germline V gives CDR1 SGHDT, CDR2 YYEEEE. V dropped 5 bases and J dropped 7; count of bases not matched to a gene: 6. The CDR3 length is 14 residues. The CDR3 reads CASRAGGRGNEQFF. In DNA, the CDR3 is TGTGCCAGCAGAGCGGGAGGGCGGGGGAATGAGCAGTTCTTC.

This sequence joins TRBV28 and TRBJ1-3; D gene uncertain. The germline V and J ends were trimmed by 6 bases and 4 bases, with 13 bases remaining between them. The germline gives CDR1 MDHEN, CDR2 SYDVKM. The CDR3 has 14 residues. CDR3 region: CASSSPGDGNTIYF. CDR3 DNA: TGTGCCAGCAGCTCCCCGGGTGACGGAAACACCATATATTTT.